This is a list of T cell receptor beta chains from one sample in a study of blood T cell repertoires in COVID-19. Assay: immunoSEQ multiplex PCR; the TCRdb copy retains only in-frame clones and omits some. The repertoire has about 300,000 clones, around 92% of them found once; the top ten carry less than 2%. Sequencing used peripheral blood. These receptors were taken from a woman under 40 with COVID-19, enrolled during active disease. Both conserved end residues are part of each CDR3. The order of the fields is V gene, J gene, clone size, D gene, CDR3 protein, CDR3 DNA. The D gene is left open where the match is weak. The size entry is marked missing in some rows and otherwise reads once, few, many or a size class.

TRBV2,TRBJ1-2,.,TRBD1,CASSRNTGGISGYTF,TGTGCCAGCAGTCGTAACACAGGGGGCATCTCTGGCTACACCTTC
TRBV5-5,TRBJ1-2,.,TRBD1,CASSVVPQGADNYGYTF,TGTGCCAGCAGCGTGGTCCCTCAGGGGGCGGATAACTATGGCTACACCTTC
TRBV11-3,TRBJ2-3,.,TRBD2,CASSLVAGGTTDTQYF,TGTGCCAGCAGCTTAGTTGCGGGGGGGACCACAGATACGCAGTATTTT
TRBV24-1,TRBJ1-2,.,.,CATSDYRVEGYTF,TGTGCCACCAGTGACTACAGGGTTGAGGGCTACACCTTC
TRBV9,TRBJ2-3,once,TRBD2,CASSVTAASGFADTQYF,TGTGCCAGCAGCGTCACCGCTGCTAGCGGGTTCGCAGATACGCAGTATTTT
TRBV10-3,TRBJ2-4,.,TRBD2,CATTSVNKNIQYF,TGTGCCACCACTAGCGTAAACAAAAACATTCAGTACTTC
TRBV6-5,TRBJ2-1,.,.,CASSYRDTSYNEQFF,TGTGCCAGCAGTTACCGGGACACCTCCTACAATGAGCAGTTCTTC
TRBV15,TRBJ2-3,.,TRBD2,CATSRAWSSGGADTQYF,TGTGCCACCAGCAGAGCTTGGTCTAGCGGGGGGGCCGATACGCAGTATTTT
TRBV5-1,TRBJ2-4,.,.,CASSARGHIQYF,TGCGCCAGCAGCGCGCGGGGGCACATTCAGTACTTC
TRBV10-1,TRBJ1-2,few,.,CASSESRQGHGYTF,TGCGCCAGCAGTGAGTCGAGGCAGGGGCATGGCTACACCTTC
TRBV4-3,TRBJ2-6,once,.,CASSQEGGTYLSSGANVLTF,TGCGCCAGCAGCCAAGAAGGCGGGACCTATCTGAGTTCTGGGGCCAACGTCCTGACTTTC
TRBV19,TRBJ1-2,.,.,CASRRGAGYGYTF,TGTGCCAGCCGCCGGGGGGCTGGCTATGGCTACACCTTC
TRBV6-5,TRBJ1-2,.,TRBD1,CASSYVRGALYGYTF,TGTGCCAGCAGTTACGTCAGGGGGGCTCTCTACGGCTACACCTTC
TRBV7-9,TRBJ2-7,few,.,CASSPGTSYEQYF,TGTGCCAGCAGCCCAGGGACTTCCTACGAGCAGTACTTC
TRBV19,TRBJ2-3,.,.,CASSKQRGTDTQYF,TGTGCCAGTAGTAAGCAGAGGGGCACAGATACGCAGTATTTT
TRBV4-1,TRBJ2-4,.,TRBD1,CASSQPTGAGSKNIQYF,TGCGCCAGCAGCCAACCGACAGGGGCTGGATCTAAAAACATTCAGTACTTC
TRBV18,TRBJ1-2,.,.,CASSPNGAGPRGYTF,TGTGCCAGCTCACCCAACGGAGCAGGGCCGAGAGGCTACACCTTC
TRBV19,TRBJ1-2,.,.,CASSKTEFYGYTF,TGTGCCAGTAGTAAGACAGAGTTTTATGGCTACACCTTC
TRBV19,TRBJ1-5,few,TRBD1,CASSSGRGHNQPQHF,TGTGCCAGTAGTTCGGGCAGGGGGCACAATCAGCCCCAGCATTTT
TRBV24-1,TRBJ1-1,.,.,CATSASWGGNTEAFF,TGTGCCACCAGTGCTTCCTGGGGGGGGAACACTGAAGCTTTCTTT
TRBV4-1,TRBJ2-1,.,TRBD2,CASSQVAGSYNEQFF,TGCGCCAGCAGCCAAGTAGCGGGATCCTACAATGAGCAGTTCTTC
TRBV16,TRBJ2-1,.,.,CASSQNGPGGGEQFF,TGTGCCAGCAGCCAAAACGGGCCCGGGGGAGGTGAGCAGTTCTTC
TRBV27,TRBJ1-5,.,TRBD1,CATKLGQGAYQPQHF,TGTGCCACCAAGTTGGGGCAGGGGGCTTATCAGCCCCAGCATTTT
TRBV14,TRBJ2-7,.,TRBD2,CASSQWSGGYEQYF,TGTGCCAGCAGCCAGTGGAGCGGGGGCTACGAGCAGTACTTC
TRBV2,TRBJ1-5,.,.,CASSVGAINQPQHF,TGTGCCAGCAGTGTGGGGGCGATCAATCAGCCCCAGCATTTT
TRBV11-2,TRBJ1-5,.,.,CASSLDGYSNQPQHF,TGTGCCAGCAGCTTAGACGGTTATAGCAATCAGCCCCAGCATTTT
TRBV2,TRBJ1-5,.,.,CASSDYFGTGDQPQHF,TGTGCCAGCAGTGACTACTTTGGGACGGGGGATCAGCCCCAGCATTTT
TRBV5-1,TRBJ2-5,.,TRBD1,CASSWGQGALIETQYF,TGCGCCAGCAGCTGGGGACAGGGGGCCCTGATAGAGACCCAGTACTTC